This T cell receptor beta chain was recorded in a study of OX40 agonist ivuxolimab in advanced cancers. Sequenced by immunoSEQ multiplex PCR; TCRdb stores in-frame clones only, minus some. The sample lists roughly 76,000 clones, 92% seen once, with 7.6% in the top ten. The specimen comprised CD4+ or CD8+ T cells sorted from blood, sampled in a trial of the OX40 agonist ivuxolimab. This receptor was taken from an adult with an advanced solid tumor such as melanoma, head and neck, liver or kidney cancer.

The CDR3: CASSFVVAGGTDTQYF. CDR3 nucleotides: TGTGCCAGCAGTTTCGTTGTAGCGGGGGGCACAGATACGCAGTATTTT. The rearrangement uses TRBV27 and TRBJ2-3, with TRBD2 matching over 9 bases. This CDR3 has 16 amino acids. Unmatched junction bases numbered 5, after V lost 3 bases and J lost 1 base. Germline V gene sequence: CDR1 MNHEY, CDR2 SMNVEV (reference sequence).